Listed here is a single T cell receptor beta chain. The data belong to a study of blood T cell repertoires in COVID-19. Deletions cut 7 bases from V and 2 bases from J, with 12 bases between. Germline values: CDR1 SGHRS, CDR2 YFSETQ. The CDR3 covers 14 residues. Data came from immunoSEQ multiplex PCR; TCRdb stores just in-frame clones and leaves some out. This table holds around 80,000 clones, roughly 91% found once. The clonotype was recovered from a man in his fifties or sixties with acute or convalescent COVID-19. The chain uses TRBV5-1 and TRBJ2-2; tentative D call: TRBD2 (6 bases). The specimen sequenced was peripheral blood. The CDR3 region has the DNA TGCGCCAGCGGGGTTGGGACTAACACCGGGGAGCTGTTTTTT. The encoded protein is CASGVGTNTGELFF. Based on the CDR3 plus reference TRBV5-1 and TRBJ2-2, the full variable domain is KAGVTQTPRYLIKTRGQQVTLSCSPISGHRSVSWYQQTPGQGLQFLFEYFSETQRNKGNFPGRFSGRQFSNSRSEMNVSTLELGDSALYLCASGVGTNTGELFFGEGSRLTVL.